These T cell receptor beta chains were read from a single sample in a study of cytomegalovirus exposure and HLA in healthy donors. Clones were sequenced by immunoSEQ multiplex PCR, and TCRdb holds only the in-frame ones, with some missing. The sample yields about 150,000 clones, 84% seen once. The source material was PBMCs. These receptors were taken from a young man in good health and CMV-seronegative. The CDR3 runs from the conserved cysteine through the conserved F or W. A D gene is named only where the DNA matches it firmly. Clone size is given for some rows only: seen once, a few or many times, or a class if the clone is expanded.

D gene,clone size,V gene,J gene,CDR3 protein,CDR3 DNA
.,.,TRBV13,TRBJ1-2,CASSLADGVRVYGYTF,TGTGCCAGCAGCTTAGCGGATGGAGTTCGGGTCTATGGCTACACCTTC
.,.,TRBV7-8,TRBJ2-7,CASSPIRGLPYEQYF,TGTGCCAGCAGCCCTATCAGGGGCCTCCCCTACGAGCAGTACTTC
TRBD2,.,TRBV5-6,TRBJ2-7,CASSSGVLAGGSYEQYF,TGTGCCAGCAGCTCCGGAGTGTTAGCGGGCGGATCCTACGAGCAGTACTTC
TRBD2,.,TRBV11-2,TRBJ2-1,CASSNRLAGGFSEQFF,TGTGCCAGCAGCAATCGACTAGCGGGGGGTTTCTCTGAGCAGTTCTTC
TRBD1,.,TRBV7-9,TRBJ1-2,CASSGGQQTNYGYTF,TGTGCCAGCAGCGGGGGACAGCAAACTAACTATGGCTACACCTTC
.,.,TRBV7-8,TRBJ2-5,CASIRRDSQETQYF,TGTGCCAGCATACGCCGGGACTCCCAAGAGACCCAGTACTTC
TRBD2,.,TRBV15,TRBJ2-7,CATSRDGLATGEQYF,TGTGCCACCAGCAGAGATGGACTAGCCACGGGCGAGCAGTACTTC
TRBD2,.,TRBV7-3,TRBJ2-7,CASSLISSGSVDEQYF,TGTGCCAGCAGCTTAATTTCGAGCGGGAGTGTAGACGAGCAGTACTTC
.,.,TRBV11-2,TRBJ2-3,CASSVRPSTDTQYF,TGTGCCAGCAGCGTCAGGCCAAGCACAGATACGCAGTATTTT
.,.,TRBV18,TRBJ1-2,CASSPGGGYTF,TGTGCCAGCTCACCAGGAGGTGGCTACACCTTC
TRBD1,.,TRBV29-1,TRBJ2-7,CSVGSYHNRGYEQYF,TGCAGCGTTGGCTCCTACCACAACAGGGGCTACGAGCAGTACTTC
.,.,TRBV27,TRBJ1-1,CASSQTGPTEAFF,TGTGCCAGCTCGCAAACAGGGCCCACTGAAGCTTTCTTT
TRBD2,.,TRBV10-1,TRBJ2-5,CASSSSGEQETQYF,TGCGCCAGCAGTTCTAGCGGGGAACAAGAGACCCAGTACTTC
.,.,TRBV10-3,TRBJ2-7,CAISETGLEQYF,TGTGCCATCAGTGAGACAGGGCTTGAGCAGTACTTC
.,.,TRBV2,TRBJ1-3,CASSEVQGPSSGNTIYF,TGTGCCAGCAGTGAAGTACAGGGTCCGAGCTCTGGAAACACCATATATTTT
.,.,TRBV7-9,TRBJ1-4,CASSPGHYEKLFF,TGTGCCAGCAGCCCCGGACATTACGAAAAACTGTTTTTT
.,.,TRBV2,TRBJ1-5,CASSLPSTTIQHF,TGTGCCAGCAGTCTGCCATCCACAACGATCCAGCATTTT
TRBD2,.,TRBV6-1,TRBJ2-3,CASSEIAGGPDTQYF,TGTGCCAGCAGTGAAATAGCGGGAGGGCCAGATACGCAGTATTTT
.,.,TRBV5-6,TRBJ2-3,CASSLSDTDTQYF,TGTGCCAGCAGCTTGTCTGACACTGATACGCAGTATTTT
TRBD2,.,TRBV29-1,TRBJ2-3,CSVERLAGASDTQYF,TGCAGCGTTGAACGCCTAGCGGGAGCTTCAGATACGCAGTATTTT
TRBD2,.,TRBV27,TRBJ2-3,CASSSSTSGLTDTQYF,TGTGCCAGCAGTTCCTCGACTAGCGGGCTCACAGATACGCAGTATTTT
TRBD2,.,TRBV11-3,TRBJ2-3,CASSSMGLVQSDTQYF,TGTGCCAGCAGCTCGATGGGACTAGTTCAATCAGATACGCAGTATTTT
.,.,TRBV6-5,TRBJ2-3,CASSVRDTYTDTQYF,TGTGCCAGCAGTGTTCGGGACACTTACACAGATACGCAGTATTTT
.,.,TRBV5-8,TRBJ2-4,CASSGVLAGPQKEYF,TGTGCCAGCAGCGGGGTCTTGGCGGGGCCTCAAAAGGAGTACTTC
.,.,TRBV15,TRBJ1-2,CATSNRDGYTF,TGTGCCACCAGCAACAGGGATGGCTACACCTTC
TRBD2,.,TRBV7-8,TRBJ2-1,CASSYIAGGPGYEQFF,TGTGCCAGCAGCTACATAGCGGGAGGGCCAGGGTATGAGCAGTTCTTC
.,.,TRBV10-3,TRBJ1-3,CASGTGSGNTIYF,TGTGCCAGCGGGACCGGTTCTGGAAACACCATATATTTT
TRBD1,.,TRBV25-1,TRBJ1-2,CASSDSNRGFLGYTF,TGTGCCAGCAGTGATTCAAACAGGGGGTTTTTAGGCTACACCTTC
TRBD1,.,TRBV7-2,TRBJ1-4,CASSKNRGREKLFF,TGTGCCAGCAGCAAGAACAGGGGAAGAGAAAAACTGTTTTTT
.,.,TRBV4-1,TRBJ2-1,CASSQEQFTEQFF,TGCGCCAGCAGCCAAGAACAATTTACTGAGCAGTTCTTC
TRBD1,.,TRBV5-4,TRBJ2-7,CASSFGQGSYEQYF,TGTGCCAGCAGTTTCGGACAGGGTTCCTACGAGCAGTACTTC
TRBD2,.,TRBV6-5,TRBJ2-5,CASSSGRWGSQETQYF,TGTGCCAGCAGTTCCGGGAGGTGGGGGTCCCAAGAGACCCAGTACTTC
TRBD1,.,TRBV28,TRBJ1-5,CASSITGTGVLSNQPQHF,TGTGCCAGCAGTATAACCGGGACAGGGGTTTTGAGCAATCAGCCCCAGCATTTT
TRBD1,.,TRBV5-1,TRBJ2-4,CASSQTTGMNIQYF,TGCGCCAGCAGCCAAACGACAGGGATGAACATTCAGTACTTC
.,.,TRBV18,TRBJ2-5,CASSPYIQETQYF,TGTGCCAGCTCACCGTACATCCAAGAGACCCAGTACTTC
TRBD1,.,TRBV6-6,TRBJ2-7,CASSWTTGTGLHEQYF,TGTGCCAGCAGTTGGACGACCGGGACAGGGCTCCACGAGCAGTACTTC
TRBD2,.,TRBV5-4,TRBJ2-5,CASSLSGGVETQYF,TGTGCCAGCAGCTTATCGGGGGGGGTGGAGACCCAGTACTTC
TRBD2,once,TRBV9,TRBJ2-7,CASSVGTSGAYEQYF,TGTGCCAGCAGCGTAGGGACTAGCGGGGCCTACGAGCAGTACTTC
TRBD2,few,TRBV6-5,TRBJ2-7,CASSYERGSSYEQYF,TGTGCCAGCAGTTATGAGCGGGGGAGCTCCTACGAGCAGTACTTC
TRBD2,.,TRBV6-5,TRBJ2-7,CASSSNLAGVYEQYF,TGTGCCAGCAGTTCCAACCTAGCGGGAGTGTACGAGCAGTACTTC